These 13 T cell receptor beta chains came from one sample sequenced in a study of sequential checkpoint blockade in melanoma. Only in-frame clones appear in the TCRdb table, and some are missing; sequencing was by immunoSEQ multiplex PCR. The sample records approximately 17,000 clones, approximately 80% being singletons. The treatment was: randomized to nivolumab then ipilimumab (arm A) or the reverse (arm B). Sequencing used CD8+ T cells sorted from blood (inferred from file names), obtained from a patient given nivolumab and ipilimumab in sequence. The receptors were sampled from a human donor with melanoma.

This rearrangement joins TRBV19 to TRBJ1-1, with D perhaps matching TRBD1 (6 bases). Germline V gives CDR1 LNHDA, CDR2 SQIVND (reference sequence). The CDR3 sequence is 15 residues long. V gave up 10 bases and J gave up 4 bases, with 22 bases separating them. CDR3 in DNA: TGTGCCACCCATAACGGGGGGCAGGGAACCACTGAAGCTTTCTTT. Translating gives CATHNGGQGTTEAFF.

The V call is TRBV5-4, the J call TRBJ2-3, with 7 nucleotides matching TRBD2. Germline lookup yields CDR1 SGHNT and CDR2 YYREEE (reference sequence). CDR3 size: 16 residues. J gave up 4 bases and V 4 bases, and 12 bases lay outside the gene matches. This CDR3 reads CASSPLAGVGADTQYF. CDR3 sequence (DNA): TGTGCCAGCAGCCCGTTGGCGGGAGTCGGGGCAGATACGCAGTATTTT.

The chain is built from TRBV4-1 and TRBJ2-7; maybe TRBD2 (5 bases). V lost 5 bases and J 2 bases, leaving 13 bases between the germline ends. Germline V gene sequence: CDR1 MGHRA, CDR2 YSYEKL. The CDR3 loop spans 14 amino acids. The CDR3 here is CASSDSGDPYEQYF. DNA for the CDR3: TGCGCCAGCAGCGATTCCGGGGATCCCTACGAGCAGTACTTC.

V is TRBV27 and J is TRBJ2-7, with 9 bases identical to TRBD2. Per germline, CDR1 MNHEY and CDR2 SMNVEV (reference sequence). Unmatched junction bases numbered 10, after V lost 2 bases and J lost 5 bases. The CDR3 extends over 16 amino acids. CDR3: CASSLKGLAGPHEQYF. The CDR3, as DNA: TGTGCCAGCAGTTTAAAAGGGCTAGCGGGGCCCCACGAGCAGTACTTC.

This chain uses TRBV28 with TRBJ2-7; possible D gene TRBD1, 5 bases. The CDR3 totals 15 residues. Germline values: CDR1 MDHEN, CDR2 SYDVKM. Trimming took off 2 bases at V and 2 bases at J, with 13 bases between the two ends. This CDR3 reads CASSLNLDKTYEQYF. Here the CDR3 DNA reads TGTGCCAGCAGTTTAAATTTGGACAAAACCTACGAGCAGTACTTC.

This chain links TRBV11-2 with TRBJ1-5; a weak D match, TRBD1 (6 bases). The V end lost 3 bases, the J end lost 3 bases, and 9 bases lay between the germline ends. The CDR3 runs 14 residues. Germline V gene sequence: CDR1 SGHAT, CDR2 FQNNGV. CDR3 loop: CASSLGQTNQPQHF. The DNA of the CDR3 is TGTGCCAGCAGCTTGGGACAAACCAATCAGCCCCAGCATTTT.

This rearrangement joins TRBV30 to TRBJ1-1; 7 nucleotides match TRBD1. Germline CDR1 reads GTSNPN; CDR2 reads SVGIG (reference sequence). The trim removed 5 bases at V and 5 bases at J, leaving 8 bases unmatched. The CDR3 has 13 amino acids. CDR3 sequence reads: CAWQGEQETEAFF. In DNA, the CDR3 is TGTGCCTGGCAGGGGGAACAAGAGACTGAAGCTTTCTTT.

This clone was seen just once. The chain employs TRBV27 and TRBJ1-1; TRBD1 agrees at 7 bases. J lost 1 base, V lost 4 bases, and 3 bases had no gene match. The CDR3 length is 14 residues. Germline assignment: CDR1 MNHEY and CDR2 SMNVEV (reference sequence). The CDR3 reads CASSSYRGNTEAFF. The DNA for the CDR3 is TGTGCCAGCAGTTCGTACAGGGGGAACACTGAAGCTTTCTTT.

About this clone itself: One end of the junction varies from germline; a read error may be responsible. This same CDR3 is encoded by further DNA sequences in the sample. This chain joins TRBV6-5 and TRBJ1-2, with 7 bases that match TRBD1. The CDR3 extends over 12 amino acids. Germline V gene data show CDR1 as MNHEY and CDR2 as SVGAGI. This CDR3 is CASSWDSYGYTF. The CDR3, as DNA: TGCGCCAGCAGTTGGGACAGCTATGGCTACACCTTC.

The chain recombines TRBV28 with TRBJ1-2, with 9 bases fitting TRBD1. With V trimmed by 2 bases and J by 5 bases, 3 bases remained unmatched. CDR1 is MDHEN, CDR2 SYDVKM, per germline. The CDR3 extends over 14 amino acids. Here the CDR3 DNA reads TGTGCCAGCAGTTTAGACAGGGGGAATTATGGCTACACCTTC. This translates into CASSLDRGNYGYTF.

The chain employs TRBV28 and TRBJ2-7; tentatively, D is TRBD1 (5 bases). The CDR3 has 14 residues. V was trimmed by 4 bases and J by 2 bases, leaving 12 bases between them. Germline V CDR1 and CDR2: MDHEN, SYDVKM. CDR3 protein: CASSSSAGTYEQYF. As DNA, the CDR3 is TGTGCCAGCAGTTCCTCGGCAGGGACCTACGAGCAGTACTTC.

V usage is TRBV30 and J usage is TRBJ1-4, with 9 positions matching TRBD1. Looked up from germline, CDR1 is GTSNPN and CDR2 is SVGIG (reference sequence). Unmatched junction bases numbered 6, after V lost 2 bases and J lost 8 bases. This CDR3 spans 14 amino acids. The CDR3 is CAWSMGQGHEKLFF. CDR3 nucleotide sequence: TGTGCCTGGAGTATGGGACAGGGACACGAAAAACTGTTTTTT.

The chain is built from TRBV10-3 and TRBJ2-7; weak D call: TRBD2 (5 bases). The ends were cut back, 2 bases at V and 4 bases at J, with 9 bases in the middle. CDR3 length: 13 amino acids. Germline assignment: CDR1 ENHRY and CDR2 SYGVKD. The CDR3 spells CAISEVGAYEQYF. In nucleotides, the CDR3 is TGTGCCATCAGTGAGGTGGGAGCATACGAGCAGTACTTC.